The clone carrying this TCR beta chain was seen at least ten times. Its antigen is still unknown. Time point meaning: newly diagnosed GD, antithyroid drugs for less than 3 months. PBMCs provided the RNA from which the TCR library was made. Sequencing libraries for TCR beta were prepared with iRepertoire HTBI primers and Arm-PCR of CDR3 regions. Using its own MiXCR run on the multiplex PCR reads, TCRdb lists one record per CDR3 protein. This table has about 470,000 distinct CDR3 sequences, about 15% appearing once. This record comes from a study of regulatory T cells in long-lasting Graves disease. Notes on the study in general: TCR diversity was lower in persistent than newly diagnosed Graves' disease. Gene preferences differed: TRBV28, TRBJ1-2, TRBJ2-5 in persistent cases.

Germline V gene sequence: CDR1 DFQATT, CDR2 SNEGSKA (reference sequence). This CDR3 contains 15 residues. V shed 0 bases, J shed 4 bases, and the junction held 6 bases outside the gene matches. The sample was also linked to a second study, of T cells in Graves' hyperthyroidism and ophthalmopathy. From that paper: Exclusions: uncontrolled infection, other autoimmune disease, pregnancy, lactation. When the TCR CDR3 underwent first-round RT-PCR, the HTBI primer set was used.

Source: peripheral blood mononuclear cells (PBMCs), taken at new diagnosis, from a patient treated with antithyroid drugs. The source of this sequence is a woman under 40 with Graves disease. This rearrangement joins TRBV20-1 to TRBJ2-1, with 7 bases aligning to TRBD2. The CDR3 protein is CSARDGTTSYNEQFF. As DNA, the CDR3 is TGCAGTGCTAGAGACGGGACTACCTCGTACAATGAGCAGTTCTTC.